These 21 T cell receptor beta chains were all obtained from the same sample, sequenced in a study of cytomegalovirus exposure and HLA in healthy donors. Primers for the PCR totalled 60 Vbeta and 13 Jbeta. Generated by immunoSEQ multiplex PCR, the TCRdb table keeps only in-frame clones and is missing some. The repertoire holds 170,000 or so clones, with roughly 82% as singletons. Specimen: PBMCs. Receptors originate from a woman in her thirties in good health and CMV-seronegative.

This clone appeared a single time. CDR3 region: CASNSRSIRGYTEAFF. In DNA, the CDR3 is TGTGCCAGTAACTCCCGATCTATCAGGGGATACACTGAAGCTTTCTTT. The chain joins TRBV19 to TRBJ1-1; D might be TRBD1 (6 bases). Trimming pared 7 bases from V and 3 bases from J, leaving 21 bases between. Germline V CDR1 and CDR2: LNHDA, SQIVND (reference sequence). CDR3 length: 16 residues.

The chain uses TRBV5-6 and TRBJ2-1; D perhaps matches TRBD1 (6 bases). Germline V CDR1 and CDR2: SGHDT, YYEEEE. The CDR3 consists of 14 residues. V was shortened by 1 base and J by 2 bases, with 7 bases between the two germline ends. Written as DNA, the CDR3 is TGTGCCAGCAGCTTGACAGGGCCCTACAATGAGCAGTTCTTC. Its translation: CASSLTGPYNEQFF.

This clone was recorded only once. The DNA for the CDR3 is TGTGCCAGTAGTATCGCAAGCGGGGACATAAACAATGAGCAGTTCTTC. Residues: CASSIASGDINNEQFF. This sequence joins TRBV19 and TRBJ2-1; D is possibly TRBD2 (7 bases). Trimming shortened V by 3 bases and J by 5 bases, and 17 bases separated the two germline ends. Germline V gives CDR1 LNHDA, CDR2 SQIVND (reference sequence). The CDR3 consists of 16 residues.

This clone was observed a handful of times. The J gene is TRBJ1-1, the V gene TRBV6-5; unclear D gene. Per the germline V gene, CDR1 is MNHEY and CDR2 is SVGAGI. This CDR3 spans 12 amino acids. V lost 7 bases, J lost 5 bases, and 11 bases lay in between. The CDR3: CASMALQTEAFF. In DNA form, the CDR3 reads TGTGCCAGCATGGCCTTACAGACTGAAGCTTTCTTT.

The sample holds one count of this clone. The chain carries TRBV18 and TRBJ1-2; 7 bases map to TRBD1. Trimming removed 1 base from V and 2 bases from J; junction bases left unmatched: 10. From germline, CDR1 is KGHSH and CDR2 LQKENI. This CDR3 is built from 17 residues. This CDR3 is CASSPRAQGDKNYGYTF. The CDR3, as DNA: TGTGCCAGCTCACCACGTGCTCAGGGGGATAAAAACTATGGCTACACCTTC.

This clone appeared a single time. This chain joins TRBV29-1 and TRBJ1-2; TRBD1 might be the D (5 bases). CDR3 length: 11 amino acids. Germline assignment: CDR1 SQVTM and CDR2 ANQGSEA. Trimming stripped 7 bases from V and 4 bases from J, with 10 bases between. CDR3: CSGRETYGYTF. DNA of the CDR3: TGCAGCGGCAGGGAAACCTATGGCTACACCTTC.

In this sample, this clone turned up a few times. This chain links TRBV19 with TRBJ2-2, with TRBD2 identical over 13 bases. The CDR3 runs 16 residues. Germline V gene data show CDR1 as LNHDA and CDR2 as SQIVND (reference sequence). V lost 4 bases to trimming and J lost 8 bases; unmatched junction nucleotides: 7. CDR3 nucleotides: TGTGCCAGTAGTAAGGGACTAGCGGGATCGTCTGGGGAGCTGTTTTTT. This encodes CASSKGLAGSSGELFF.

The chain uses TRBV7-9 and TRBJ1-1; a weak D match, TRBD1 (5 bases). This CDR3 region has 14 residues. CDR1 and CDR2 (germline): SEHNR, FQNEAQ (reference sequence). V gave up 5 bases and J gave up 5 bases, with 15 bases separating them. The CDR3 protein is CASSLPGGATEAFF. CDR3 coding DNA: TGTGCCAGCAGCCTCCCAGGCGGGGCGACTGAAGCTTTCTTT.

The rearrangement joins TRBV7-9 to TRBJ1-1; 8 bases are shared with TRBD1. The germline gives CDR1 SEHNR, CDR2 FQNEAQ (reference sequence). The CDR3 sequence is 15 residues long. Losses at the gene ends were 5 bases for V and 3 bases for J; bases not matched to a gene: 8. For the CDR3, the DNA is TGTGCCAGCAGCCCCCTGACAGGGGTAGACACTGAAGCTTTCTTT. Its protein is CASSPLTGVDTEAFF.

The chain uses TRBV27 and TRBJ2-5; a weak D match, TRBD2 (5 bases). The germline gives CDR1 MNHEY, CDR2 SMNVEV (reference sequence). The CDR3 length is 13 residues. V was pared by 5 bases and J by 4 bases, with 11 bases between. The CDR3 sequence is CASSLVGRETQYF. CDR3 in DNA: TGTGCCAGCAGTCTGGTGGGGAGAGAGACCCAGTACTTC.

The chain is built from TRBV27 and TRBJ2-7, with 8 bases aligning to TRBD2. Germline trimming cut 11 bases from V and 0 bases from J; bases unmatched to any gene: 3. CDR1 and CDR2 from the germline V gene are MNHEY and SMNVEV (reference sequence). This CDR3 is 12 amino acids long. Here the CDR3 reads CASSGGSYEQYF. The DNA of the CDR3 is TGTGCCTCGAGCGGGGGCTCCTACGAGCAGTACTTC.

This chain links TRBV2 with TRBJ2-7; 14 nucleotides line up with TRBD2. The CDR3 length is 15 residues. Per the germline V gene, CDR1 is SNHLY and CDR2 is FYNNEI. With 9 bases clipped from V and 6 bases from J, the junction kept 10 bases outside the gene matches. CDR3 amino acids: CASVAGTSGRSEQYF. The CDR3 DNA is TGTGCCAGTGTGGCCGGGACTAGCGGGAGAAGCGAGCAGTACTTC.

This clone was detected only a few times. The chain uses TRBV18 and TRBJ2-5; D is unresolved. CDR1 and CDR2 from the germline V gene are KGHSH and LQKENI. The CDR3 loop spans 14 amino acids. Trimming pared 1 base from V and 4 bases from J, leaving 10 bases between. This chain's CDR3 is CASSPQTTRETQYF. The CDR3 DNA is TGTGCCAGCTCACCACAGACGACAAGAGAGACCCAGTACTTC.

J is TRBJ2-7 and V is TRBV18; possibly TRBD2 for D (6 bases). V was shortened by 0 bases and J by 3 bases, with 18 bases between the two germline ends. The CDR3 sequence is 17 residues long. From germline, CDR1 is KGHSH and CDR2 LQKENI. CDR3 in amino acids: CASSPPGSGRGIYEQYF. CDR3 coding DNA: TGTGCCAGCTCACCACCGGGCAGCGGACGGGGGATCTACGAGCAGTACTTC. Combining the CDR3 with reference TRBV18 and TRBJ2-7 gives the whole variable domain NAGVMQNPRHLVRRRGQEARLRCSPMKGHSHVYWYRQLPEEGLKFMVYLQKENIIDESGMPKERFSAEFPKEGPSILRIQQVVRGDSAAYFCASSPPGSGRGIYEQYFGPGTRLTVT.

This sequence joins TRBV28 and TRBJ2-4; D is possibly TRBD1 (5 bases). CDR3 length: 12 residues. Trimming left V 6 bases short and J 8 bases short, with 11 bases between. Germline CDR1 and CDR2: MDHEN and SYDVKM. CDR3 loop: CASSPQGYIQYF. The CDR3 nucleotides are TGTGCCAGCAGCCCCCAGGGTTACATTCAGTACTTC.

There are a few counts of this clone. The rearrangement joins TRBV6-4 to TRBJ2-3, with 13 bases matching TRBD2. The CDR3 covers 16 residues. Germline V gene sequence: CDR1 MRHNA, CDR2 SNTAGT. The V and J ends lost 3 bases and 2 bases, in that order; junction bases with no gene match: 2. CDR3 in DNA: TGTGCCAGCAGTGAAACTAGCGGGGGGGCCACAGATACGCAGTATTTT. This gives the protein CASSETSGGATDTQYF.

V gene TRBV5-4 combines with J gene TRBJ2-1, with TRBD2 identical over 8 bases. J was trimmed by 9 bases and V by 2 bases; bases with no gene match: 10. Germline-derived CDR1 and CDR2 are SGHNT and YYREEE (reference sequence). The CDR3 spans 15 residues. As DNA, the CDR3 is TGTGCCAGCAGCTTCGCCGGGGGGGAGGCGGGTGAGCAGTTCTTC. This codes for CASSFAGGEAGEQFF.

The rearrangement links TRBV5-5 to TRBJ1-5; tentatively, D is TRBD1 (6 bases). The germline CDR1 and CDR2 sequences are SGHKS and YYEKEE (reference sequence). The V and J ends lost 1 base and 7 bases respectively, with 15 bases between them. The CDR3 sequence is 15 residues long. The CDR3 DNA reads as TGTGCCAGCAGCTTGCGACAGGCTTTGAGGCAGCCCCAGCATTTT. As protein: CASSLRQALRQPQHF.

This clone was observed at least ten times. The rearrangement links TRBV5-6 to TRBJ2-7; 7 positions agree with TRBD2. CDR1 and CDR2 (germline): SGHDT, YYEEEE. The CDR3 spans 15 residues. The ends lost 0 bases at V and 2 bases at J; junction bases unmatched: 5. CDR3 nucleotide sequence: TGTGCCAGCAGCTTGGAACCAGGGACTACCTACGAGCAGTACTTC. It encodes CASSLEPGTTYEQYF.

This clone came up a few times. The J gene is TRBJ2-1, the V gene TRBV4-2; the D gene is possibly TRBD2 (6 bases). In germline, CDR1 is LGHNA, CDR2 YNFKEQ. V was clipped by 0 bases and J by 5 bases, with 11 bases between them. This CDR3 is 15 amino acids long. CDR3 bases: TGTGCCAGCAGCCAAGATAGGGGACTTGACAATGAGCAGTTCTTC. Its protein is CASSQDRGLDNEQFF.

This clone was counted between two and nine times. The rearrangement joins TRBV9 to TRBJ1-1, with D perhaps matching TRBD1 (6 bases). Trimming took 1 base from V and 3 from J, leaving 10 bases between them. This CDR3 region has 14 residues. From germline, CDR1 is SGDLS and CDR2 YYNGEE. DNA for the CDR3: TGTGCCAGCAGCGTACGGACAGATGACACTGAAGCTTTCTTT. Amino acids: CASSVRTDDTEAFF.